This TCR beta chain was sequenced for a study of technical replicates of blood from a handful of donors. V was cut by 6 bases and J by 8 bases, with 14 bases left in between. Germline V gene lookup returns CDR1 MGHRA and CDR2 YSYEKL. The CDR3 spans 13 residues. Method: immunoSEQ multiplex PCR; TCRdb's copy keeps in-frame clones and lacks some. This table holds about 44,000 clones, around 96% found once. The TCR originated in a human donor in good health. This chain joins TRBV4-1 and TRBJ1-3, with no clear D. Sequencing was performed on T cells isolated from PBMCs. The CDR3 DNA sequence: TGCGCCAGCAGGCATCCAGGTTCGGACACCATATATTTT. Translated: CASRHPGSDTIYF.